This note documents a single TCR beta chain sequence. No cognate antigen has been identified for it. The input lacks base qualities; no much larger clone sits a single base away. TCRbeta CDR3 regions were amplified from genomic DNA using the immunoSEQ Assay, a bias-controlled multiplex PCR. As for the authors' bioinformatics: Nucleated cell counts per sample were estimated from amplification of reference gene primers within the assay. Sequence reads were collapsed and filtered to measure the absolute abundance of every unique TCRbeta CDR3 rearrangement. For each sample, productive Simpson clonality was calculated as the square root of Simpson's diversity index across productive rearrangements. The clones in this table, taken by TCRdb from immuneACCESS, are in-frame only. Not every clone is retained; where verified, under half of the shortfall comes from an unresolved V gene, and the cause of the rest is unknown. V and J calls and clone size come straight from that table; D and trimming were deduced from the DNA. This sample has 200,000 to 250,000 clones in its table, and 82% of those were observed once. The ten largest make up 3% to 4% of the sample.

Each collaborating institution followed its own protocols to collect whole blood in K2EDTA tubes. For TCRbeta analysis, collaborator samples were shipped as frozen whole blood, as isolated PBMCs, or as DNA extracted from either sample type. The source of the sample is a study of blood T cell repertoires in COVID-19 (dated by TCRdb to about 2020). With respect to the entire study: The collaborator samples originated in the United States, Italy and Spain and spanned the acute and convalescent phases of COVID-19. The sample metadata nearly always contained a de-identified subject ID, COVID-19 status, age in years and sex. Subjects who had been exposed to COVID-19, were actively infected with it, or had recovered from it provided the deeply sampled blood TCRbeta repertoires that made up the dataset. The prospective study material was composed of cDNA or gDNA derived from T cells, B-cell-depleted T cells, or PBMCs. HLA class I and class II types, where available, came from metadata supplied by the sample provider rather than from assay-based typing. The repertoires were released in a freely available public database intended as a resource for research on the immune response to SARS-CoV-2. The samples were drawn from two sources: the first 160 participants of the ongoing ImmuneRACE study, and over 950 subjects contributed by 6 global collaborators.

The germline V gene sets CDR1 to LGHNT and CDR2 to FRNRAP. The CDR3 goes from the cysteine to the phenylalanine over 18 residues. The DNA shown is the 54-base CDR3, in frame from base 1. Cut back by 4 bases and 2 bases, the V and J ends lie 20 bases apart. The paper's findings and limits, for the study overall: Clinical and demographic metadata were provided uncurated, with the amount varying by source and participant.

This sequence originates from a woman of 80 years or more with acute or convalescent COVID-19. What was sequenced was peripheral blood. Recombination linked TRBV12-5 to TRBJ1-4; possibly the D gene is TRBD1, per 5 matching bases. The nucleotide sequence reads TGTGCTAGTGGTTCCCCTGGGCCCGGGGGTAACACTAATGAAAAACTGTTTTTT. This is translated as CASGSPGPGGNTNEKLFF.